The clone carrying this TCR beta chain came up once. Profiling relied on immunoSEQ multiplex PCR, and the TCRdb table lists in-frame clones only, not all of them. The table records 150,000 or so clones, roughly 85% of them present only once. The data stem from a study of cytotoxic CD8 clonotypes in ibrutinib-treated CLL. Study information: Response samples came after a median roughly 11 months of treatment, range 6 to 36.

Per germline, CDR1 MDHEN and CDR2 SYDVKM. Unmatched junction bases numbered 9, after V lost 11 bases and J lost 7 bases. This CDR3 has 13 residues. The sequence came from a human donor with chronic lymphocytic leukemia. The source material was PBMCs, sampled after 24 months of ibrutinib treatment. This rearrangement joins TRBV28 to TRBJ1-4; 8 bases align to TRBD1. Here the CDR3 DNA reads TGTGCCTCTACCGGGACAGGAGTTGAAAAACTGTTTTTT. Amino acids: CASTGTGVEKLFF.